A selection of T cell receptor beta chains follows, all from one sample in a study of blood T cell repertoires in COVID-19. TCRdb's copy holds only in-frame clones and misses some; the assay was immunoSEQ multiplex PCR. The table includes roughly 330,000 clones, approximately 85% detected once. The sample consisted of peripheral blood. These receptors were obtained from a woman aged 45-65 years with acute or convalescent COVID-19. CDR3s include the opening cysteine and the closing phenylalanine or tryptophan. D genes are given only for firm matches. The size field is filled for only some rows; it gives once, few, many or a size class.

J | V | D | size | DNA | CDR3
TRBJ2-2 | TRBV5-6 | TRBD1 | . | TGTGCCAGCAGCTTGGACAGGGGGCGCGGGGAGCTGTTTTTT | CASSLDRGRGELFF
TRBJ1-4 | TRBV19 | . | few | TGTGCCAGTAGTTTGCGGGTAACCGGGGCAACTAATGAAAAACTGTTTTTT | CASSLRVTGATNEKLFF
TRBJ2-7 | TRBV6-2/TRBV6-3 | TRBD2 | . | TGTGCCAGCAGCCCTCGAGAGAAGGGGCTAGCGGGATCCTACGAGCAGTACTTC | CASSPREKGLAGSYEQYF
TRBJ2-2 | TRBV7-9 | TRBD1 | . | TGTGCCAGCAGCTGGGCTACGACAGGGGCCGGGGAGCTGTTTTTT | CASSWATTGAGELFF
TRBJ2-7 | TRBV7-3 | . | once | TGTGCCAGCAGCTTAGGGCTAGCTGATACCTACGAGCAGTACTTC | CASSLGLADTYEQYF
TRBJ2-1 | TRBV10-3 | TRBD2 | . | TGTGCCATCAGGCCCGGGACTATCAGCTCCTACAATGAGCAGTTCTTC | CAIRPGTISSYNEQFF
TRBJ1-6 | TRBV19 | . | . | TGTGCCAGTAGTATGGACGGGGGGAATTCACCCCTCCACTTT | CASSMDGGNSPLHF
TRBJ2-7 | TRBV29-1 | TRBD1 | . | TGCAGCGTCACCAGACCGGGACAGGGCTCCTACGAGCAGTACTTC | CSVTRPGQGSYEQYF
TRBJ1-1 | TRBV18 | TRBD1 | once | TGTGCCAGCTCACGCGGGACAGGCTGGACTGAAGCTTTCTTT | CASSRGTGWTEAFF
TRBJ1-1 | TRBV19 | TRBD1 | few | TGTGCCAGTAGTGCTTCTGGCGATCCGGGACAGGGGATCCGAAACACTGAAGCTTTCTTT | CASSASGDPGQGIRNTEAFF
TRBJ2-5 | TRBV30 | TRBD2 | . | TGTGCCTGGAGCTCGGGGGGGGTAGAGACCCAGTACTTC | CAWSSGGVETQYF
TRBJ2-1 | TRBV29-1 | TRBD2 | once | TGCAGCGTTGAGGGCGGGACTAGCGGGAGTCTGAATGAGCAGTTCTTC | CSVEGGTSGSLNEQFF
TRBJ1-2 | TRBV5-4 | TRBD1 | . | TGTGCCAGCAGCCCCCCCAGGGGACAGGGTGCTACGTATGGCTACACCTTC | CASSPPRGQGATYGYTF
TRBJ2-7 | TRBV19 | TRBD2 | . | TGTGCCAGTAGTATGGGTGGGGGGGGCGAGCAGTACTTC | CASSMGGGGEQYF
TRBJ2-1 | TRBV30 | TRBD2 | . | TGTGCCTGGAGAGAAGCGGGAGTTCTGTCTCTTGAGCAGTTCTTC | CAWREAGVLSLEQFF
TRBJ2-7 | TRBV13 | TRBD2 | . | TGTGCCAGCAGCCGGACTAGCGGGAACTCCTACGAGCAGTACTTC | CASSRTSGNSYEQYF
TRBJ2-7 | TRBV4-2 | TRBD2 | . | TGTGCCAGCAGCCGAGGACTAGCGGGAGAGTCATACGAGCAGTACTTC | CASSRGLAGESYEQYF
TRBJ2-5 | TRBV4-2 | . | . | TGTGCCAGCAGCTCACGCAAAGAGGAGACCCAGTACTTC | CASSSRKEETQYF
TRBJ2-3 | TRBV3-1/TRBV3-2 | . | . | TGTGCCAGCAGCCAAGCCCGGGGGACGTGGGAAGATACGCAGTATTTT | CASSQARGTWEDTQYF
TRBJ2-3 | TRBV7-8 | . | once | TGTGCCAGCAGCTGGCCTTACGGGGATACGCAGTATTTT | CASSWPYGDTQYF
TRBJ1-6 | TRBV6-1 | . | . | TGTGCCAGCAGTGAACCCCCGCCGGGACGGAGGGTTTCACCCCTCCACTTT | CASSEPPPGRRVSPLHF
TRBJ2-1 | TRBV9 | TRBD2 | . | TGTGCCAGCAGTCTAGCGGCGATATACAATGAGCAGTTCTTC | CASSLAAIYNEQFF
TRBJ2-7 | TRBV15 | . | . | TGTGCCACCAGCAGGGAGAGCTCCTACGAGCAGTACTTC | CATSRESSYEQYF
TRBJ2-3 | TRBV11-3 | TRBD2 | . | TGTGCCAGCAGCCCCACCGGAGCGGGACTCTCAGATACGCAGTATTTT | CASSPTGAGLSDTQYF
TRBJ1-1 | TRBV14 | . | . | TGTGCCAGCAGTAGGGGTAACACTGAAGCTTTCTTT | CASSRGNTEAFF
TRBJ1-2 | TRBV18 | TRBD1 | . | TGTGCCAGCTCACCATGGGACAGCTATGGCTACACCTTC | CASSPWDSYGYTF
TRBJ2-7 | TRBV14 | . | . | TGTGCCAGCAGCCAAGATTGGCCCGAGCAGTACTTC | CASSQDWPEQYF
TRBJ1-1 | TRBV6-1 | . | . | TGTGCCAGCAGTGAAGTCCTTAGGGGAATGGCAGCTTTCTTT | CASSEVLRGMAAFF
TRBJ2-7 | TRBV5-1 | TRBD2 | . | TGCGCCAGCAGCTTGGGACTAGCGGGAGCCGCAGACGAGCAGTACTTC | CASSLGLAGAADEQYF
TRBJ2-1 | TRBV7-2 | . | . | TGTGCCAGCAGCCTAAGATACAATGAGCAGTTCTTC | CASSLRYNEQFF
TRBJ2-1 | TRBV6-4 | . | . | TGTGCCAGCAGTCCAGGGTCGGCCTACAATGAGCAGTTCTTC | CASSPGSAYNEQFF
TRBJ2-2 | TRBV5-1 | . | . | TGCGCCAGCAGCTTGGGAGCCCCGAACACCGGGGAGCTGTTTTTT | CASSLGAPNTGELFF
TRBJ2-1 | TRBV3-1/TRBV3-2 | TRBD2 | . | TGTGCCAGCAGCCCCGGCCTAGCGGGAGAGAGTGAGCAGTTCTTC | CASSPGLAGESEQFF
TRBJ2-3 | TRBV27 | . | . | TGTGCCAGCAGTCAGCTACTGGCGGGACCTAGCACAGATACGCAGTATTTT | CASSQLLAGPSTDTQYF
TRBJ1-2 | TRBV30 | TRBD1 | . | TGTGCCTGGAGTGTACTTGGGGACAGGGCGGATGGCTACACCTTC | CAWSVLGDRADGYTF
TRBJ1-5 | TRBV4-1 | . | . | TGCGCCAGCAGCCAAGGGCCCGGCAGGGCCGGCCAGCCCCAGCATTTT | CASSQGPGRAGQPQHF
TRBJ2-1 | TRBV9 | TRBD2 | . | TGTGCCAGCAGCGTAGCTACGACTAGCGGGGGGAAGGAGCAGTTCTTC | CASSVATTSGGKEQFF
TRBJ2-5 | TRBV6-6 | TRBD1 | . | TGTGCCAGCAGCTCATTGGACAGGGGCCAAGAGACCCAGTACTTC | CASSSLDRGQETQYF
TRBJ1-5 | TRBV19 | . | . | TGTGCCAGTAACCCCTTGGGGGGAGGAGGCAATCAGCCCCAGCATTTT | CASNPLGGGGNQPQHF
TRBJ2-5 | TRBV5-1 | . | . | TGCGCCAGCAGCTTGGCCCCGGCGGGTCAAGAGGCCCAGTACTTC | CASSLAPAGQEAQYF
TRBJ2-3 | TRBV5-1 | TRBD2 | . | TGCGCCAGCCGACGGCTAGCGGGCACAGATACGCAGTATTTT | CASRRLAGTDTQYF
TRBJ2-7 | TRBV7-3 | . | . | TGTGCCAGCAGCTTAACGATCGGGAGCGGCGAGCAGTACTTC | CASSLTIGSGEQYF
TRBJ2-3 | TRBV19 | TRBD1 | . | TGTGCCAGTACCTACAGGGGGCAAGGAGATACGCAGTATTTT | CASTYRGQGDTQYF
TRBJ1-2 | TRBV2 | . | . | TGTGCCAGCATGCAGGGGCCTAACTATGGCTACACCTTC | CASMQGPNYGYTF
TRBJ2-2 | TRBV7-9 | . | . | TGTGCCAGCAGCTTAACAGGTCTCGGGGAGCTGTTTTTT | CASSLTGLGELFF
TRBJ1-1 | TRBV5-1 | TRBD1 | . | TGCGCCAGCAGCGCCGGGACAGGGAACACTGAAGCTTTCTTT | CASSAGTGNTEAFF
TRBJ2-5 | TRBV9 | TRBD2 | . | TGTGCCAGCAGCGTAGAGACTAGCCCCGTAGAGACCCAGTACTTC | CASSVETSPVETQYF
TRBJ2-7 | TRBV11-3 | TRBD2 | . | TGTGCCAGCAGTCTAGCGGGAGCCTACGAGCAGTACTTC | CASSLAGAYEQYF
TRBJ2-2 | TRBV5-1 | TRBD1 | . | TGCGCCAGCAGCTTACACCCGGGACAGGGGGCATCGAACACCGGGGAGCTGTTTTTT | CASSLHPGQGASNTGELFF
TRBJ2-7 | TRBV6-6 | TRBD1 | few | TGTGCCAGCAATCCAAGGACAGGGAGTTTCTACGAGCAGTACTTC | CASNPRTGSFYEQYF
TRBJ1-1 | TRBV7-3 | . | . | TGTGCCAGCAGCTTAAGCGTTAACACTGAAGCTTTCTTT | CASSLSVNTEAFF
TRBJ1-1 | TRBV6-5 | . | . | TGTGCCAGCAGTTACAACGCGGATATTATGAACACTGAAGCTTTCTTT | CASSYNADIMNTEAFF
TRBJ2-1 | TRBV28 | TRBD2 | . | TGTGCCAGCAGTTTGTCGCTAGCGGGTGGGTTAGCCTACAATGAGCAGTTCTTC | CASSLSLAGGLAYNEQFF
TRBJ2-1 | TRBV27 | TRBD2 | . | TGTGCCAGCAACCCCGTAGCGGGAGAGGCCTACAATGAGCAGTTCTTC | CASNPVAGEAYNEQFF
TRBJ2-7 | TRBV9 | TRBD2 | once | TGTGCCAGCAGCGTAGGGGCTAGCGGGACTTACGAGCAGTACTTC | CASSVGASGTYEQYF